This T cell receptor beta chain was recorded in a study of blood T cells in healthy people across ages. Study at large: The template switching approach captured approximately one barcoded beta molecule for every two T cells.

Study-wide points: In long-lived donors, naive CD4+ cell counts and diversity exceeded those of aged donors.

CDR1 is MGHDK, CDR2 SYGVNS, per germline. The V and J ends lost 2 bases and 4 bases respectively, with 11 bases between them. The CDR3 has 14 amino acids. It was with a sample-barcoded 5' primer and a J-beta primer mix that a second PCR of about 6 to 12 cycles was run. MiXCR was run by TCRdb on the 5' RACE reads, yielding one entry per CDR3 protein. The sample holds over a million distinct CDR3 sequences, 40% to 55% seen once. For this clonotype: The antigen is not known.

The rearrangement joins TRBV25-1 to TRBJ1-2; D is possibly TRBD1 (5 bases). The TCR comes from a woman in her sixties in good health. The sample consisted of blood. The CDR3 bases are TGTGCCAGCAGTGAAGGGGCTACTCGCTATGGCTACACCTTC. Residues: CASSEGATRYGYTF.